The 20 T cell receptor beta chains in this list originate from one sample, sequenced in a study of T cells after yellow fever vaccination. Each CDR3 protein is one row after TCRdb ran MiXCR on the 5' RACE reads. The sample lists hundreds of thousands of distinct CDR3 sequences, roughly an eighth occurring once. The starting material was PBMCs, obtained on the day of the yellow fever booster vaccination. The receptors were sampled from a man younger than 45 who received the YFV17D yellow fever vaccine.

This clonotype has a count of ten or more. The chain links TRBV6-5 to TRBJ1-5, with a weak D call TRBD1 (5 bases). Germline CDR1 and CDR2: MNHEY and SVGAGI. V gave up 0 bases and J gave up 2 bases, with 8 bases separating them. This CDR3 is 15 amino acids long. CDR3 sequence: CASSYSFRGNQPQHF. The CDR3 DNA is TGTGCCAGCAGTTACTCTTTCAGGGGCAATCAGCCCCAGCATTTT.

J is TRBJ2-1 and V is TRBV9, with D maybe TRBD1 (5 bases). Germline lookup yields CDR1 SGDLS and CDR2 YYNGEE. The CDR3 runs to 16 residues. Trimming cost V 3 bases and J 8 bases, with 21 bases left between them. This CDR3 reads CASSAQGAPGWDEQFF. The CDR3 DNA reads TGTGCCAGCAGCGCCCAAGGGGCCCCAGGATGGGATGAGCAGTTCTTC.

The CDR3 region has the DNA TGTGCCATCACGACTTGGACGGCCGCGAACACCGGGGAGCTGTTTTTT. Amino acids: CAITTWTAANTGELFF. The gene calls are TRBV7-9 and TRBJ2-2; no clear D. V was trimmed by 10 bases and J by 0 bases, leaving 18 bases between them. CDR1 is SEHNR, CDR2 FQNEAQ, per germline (reference sequence). The CDR3 runs 16 residues.

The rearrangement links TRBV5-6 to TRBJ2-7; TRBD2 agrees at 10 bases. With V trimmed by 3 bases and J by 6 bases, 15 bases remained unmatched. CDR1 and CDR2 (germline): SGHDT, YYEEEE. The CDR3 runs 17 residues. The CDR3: CASSSGILAGGLSEQYF. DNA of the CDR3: TGTGCCAGCAGCTCGGGTATTTTAGCGGGAGGTTTAAGCGAGCAGTACTTC.

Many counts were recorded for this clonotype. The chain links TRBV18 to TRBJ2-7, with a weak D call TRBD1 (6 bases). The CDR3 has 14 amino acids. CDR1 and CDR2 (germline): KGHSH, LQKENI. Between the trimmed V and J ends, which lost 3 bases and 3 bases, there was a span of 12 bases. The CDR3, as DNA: TGTGCCAGCTCACCGCAGACAGGCCTCTACGAGCAGTACTTC. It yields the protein CASSPQTGLYEQYF.

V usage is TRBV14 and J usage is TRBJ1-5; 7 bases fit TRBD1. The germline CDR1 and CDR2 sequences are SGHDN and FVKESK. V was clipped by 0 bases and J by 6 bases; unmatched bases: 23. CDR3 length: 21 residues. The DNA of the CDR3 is TGTGCCAGCAGCCAAGAAGTGGCGGGGAAGGGGGCGTCGAGAGTCCGTCAGCCCCAGCATTTT. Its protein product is CASSQEVAGKGASRVRQPQHF.

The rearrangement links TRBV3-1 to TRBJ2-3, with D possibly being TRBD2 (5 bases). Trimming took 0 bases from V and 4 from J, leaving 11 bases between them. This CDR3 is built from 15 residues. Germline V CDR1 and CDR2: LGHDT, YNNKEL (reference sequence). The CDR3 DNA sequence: TGTGCCAGCAGCCAAGAGGTCGCGGGCGCAGATACGCAGTATTTT. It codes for CASSQEVAGADTQYF.

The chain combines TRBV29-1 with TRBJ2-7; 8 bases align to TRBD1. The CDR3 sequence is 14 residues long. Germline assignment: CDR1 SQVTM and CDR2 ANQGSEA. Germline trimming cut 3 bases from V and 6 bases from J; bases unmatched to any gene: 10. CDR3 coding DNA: TGCAGCGTTGAGCGACAGGGGCGACCGAGCGAGCAGTACTTC. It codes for CSVERQGRPSEQYF.

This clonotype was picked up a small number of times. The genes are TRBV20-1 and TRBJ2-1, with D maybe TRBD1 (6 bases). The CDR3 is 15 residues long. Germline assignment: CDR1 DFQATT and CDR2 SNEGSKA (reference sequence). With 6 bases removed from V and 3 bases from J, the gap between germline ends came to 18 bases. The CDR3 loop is CSAMQGKALYNEQFF. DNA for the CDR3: TGCAGTGCCATGCAGGGGAAGGCCCTCTACAATGAGCAGTTCTTC.

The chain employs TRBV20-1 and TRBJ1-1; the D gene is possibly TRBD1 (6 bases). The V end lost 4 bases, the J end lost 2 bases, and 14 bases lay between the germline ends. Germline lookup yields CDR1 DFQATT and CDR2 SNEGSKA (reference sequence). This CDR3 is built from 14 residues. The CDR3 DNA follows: TGCAGTGCTACCGGGACACCGCTTAACACTGAAGCTTTCTTT. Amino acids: CSATGTPLNTEAFF.

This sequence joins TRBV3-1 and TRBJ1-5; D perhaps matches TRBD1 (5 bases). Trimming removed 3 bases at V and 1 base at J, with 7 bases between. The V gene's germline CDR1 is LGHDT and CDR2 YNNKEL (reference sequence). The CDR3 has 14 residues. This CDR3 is CASSHRDSNQPQHF. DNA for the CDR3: TGTGCCAGCAGCCACCGGGACAGCAATCAGCCCCAGCATTTT.

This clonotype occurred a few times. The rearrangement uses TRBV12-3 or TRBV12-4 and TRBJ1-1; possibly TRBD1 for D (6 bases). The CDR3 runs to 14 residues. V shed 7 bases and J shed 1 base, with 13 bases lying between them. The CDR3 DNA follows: TGTGCCAGCAAATTCACGGACAGGAACACTGAAGCTTTCTTT. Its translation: CASKFTDRNTEAFF.

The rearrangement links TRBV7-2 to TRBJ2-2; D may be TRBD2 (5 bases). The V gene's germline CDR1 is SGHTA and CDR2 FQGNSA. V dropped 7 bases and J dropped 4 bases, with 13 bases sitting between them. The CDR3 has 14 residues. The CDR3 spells CASNLVGGTGELFF. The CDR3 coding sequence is TGTGCCAGCAACCTAGTAGGAGGCACCGGGGAGCTGTTTTTT. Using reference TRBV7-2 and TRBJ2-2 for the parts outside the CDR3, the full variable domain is GAGVSQSPSNKVTEKGKDVELRCDPISGHTALYWYRQSLGQGLEFLIYFQGNSAPDKSGLPSDRFSAERTGGSVSTLTIQRTQQEDSAVYLCASNLVGGTGELFFGEGSRLTVL.

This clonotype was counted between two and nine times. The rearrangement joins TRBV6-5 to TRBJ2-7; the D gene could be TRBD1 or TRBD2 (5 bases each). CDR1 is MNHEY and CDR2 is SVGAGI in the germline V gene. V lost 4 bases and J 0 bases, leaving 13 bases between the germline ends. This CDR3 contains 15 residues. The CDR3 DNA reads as TGTGCCAGCAGTTGGTCGGGACCGCTCTCCTACGAGCAGTACTTC. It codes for CASSWSGPLSYEQYF.

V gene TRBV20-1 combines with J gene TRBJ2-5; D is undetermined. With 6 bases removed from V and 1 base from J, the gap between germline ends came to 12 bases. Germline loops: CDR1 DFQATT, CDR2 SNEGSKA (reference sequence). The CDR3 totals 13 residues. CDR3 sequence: CSAVKGGQETQYF. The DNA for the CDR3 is TGCAGTGCAGTCAAGGGTGGCCAAGAGACCCAGTACTTC.

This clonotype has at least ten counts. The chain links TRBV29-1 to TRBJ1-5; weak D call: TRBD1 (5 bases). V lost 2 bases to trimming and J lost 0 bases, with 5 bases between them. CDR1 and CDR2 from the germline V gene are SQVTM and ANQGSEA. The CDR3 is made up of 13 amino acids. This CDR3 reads CSVETGSNQPQHF. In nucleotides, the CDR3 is TGCAGCGTTGAAACAGGTAGCAATCAGCCCCAGCATTTT.

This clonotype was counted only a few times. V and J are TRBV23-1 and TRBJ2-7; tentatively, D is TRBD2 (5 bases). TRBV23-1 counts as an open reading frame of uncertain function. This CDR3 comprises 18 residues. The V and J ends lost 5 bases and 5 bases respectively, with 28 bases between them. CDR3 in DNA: TGCGCCAGCAGTTCCTCCAGACAATCCCCCTCGGGGATTGACGAGCAGTACTTC. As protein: CASSSSRQSPSGIDEQYF.

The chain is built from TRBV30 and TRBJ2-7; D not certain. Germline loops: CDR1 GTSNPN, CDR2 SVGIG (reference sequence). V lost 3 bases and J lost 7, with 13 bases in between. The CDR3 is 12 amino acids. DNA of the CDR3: TGTGCCTGGAGCGAGACTCCTTCAGAGCAGTACTTC. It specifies CAWSETPSEQYF.

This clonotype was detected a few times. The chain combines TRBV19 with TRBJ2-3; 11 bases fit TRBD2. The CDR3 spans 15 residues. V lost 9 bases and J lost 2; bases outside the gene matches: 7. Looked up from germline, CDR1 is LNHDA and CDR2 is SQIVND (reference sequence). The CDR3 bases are TGTGCCAGCAGACTAGCGGGGACTCTCACAGATACGCAGTATTTT. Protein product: CASRLAGTLTDTQYF.

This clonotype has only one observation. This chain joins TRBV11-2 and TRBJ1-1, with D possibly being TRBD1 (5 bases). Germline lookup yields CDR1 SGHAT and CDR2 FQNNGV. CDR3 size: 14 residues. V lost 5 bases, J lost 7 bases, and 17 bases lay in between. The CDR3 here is CASSITNRGSEAFF. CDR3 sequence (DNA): TGTGCCAGCAGCATCACGAACCGGGGGAGTGAAGCTTTCTTT. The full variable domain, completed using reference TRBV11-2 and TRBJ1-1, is EAGVAQSPRYKIIEKRQSVAFWCNPISGHATLYWYQQILGQGPKLLIQFQNNGVVDDSQLPKDRFSAERLKGVDSTLKIQPAKLEDSAVYLCASSITNRGSEAFFGQGTRLTVV.